This TCR beta chain was captured by sequencing in a study of blood T cell repertoires in COVID-19. Across the whole study: Sources were T cells, B-cell-depleted T cells, or PBMCs; the material itself was cDNA or gDNA.

In the authors' workflow: Reference gene primers were amplified, and this amplification served to estimate nucleated cell counts. Libraries were prepared by immunoSEQ multiplex PCR; TCRdb keeps only in-frame clonotypes and omits some of them. The DNA gave D and trimming, while V, J and clone size come from that table. The table records approximately 250,000 clones, roughly 88% of them present only once. In its sample, this clone was seen once. The CDR3 spans 14 residues. The trim removed 4 bases at V and 4 bases at J, leaving 6 bases unmatched. CDR1 is SGHRS, CDR2 YFSETQ, per germline. The chain links TRBV5-1 to TRBJ1-2, with 8 bases that match TRBD1. This receptor was taken from a woman aged 40 to 50 who had recovered from COVID-19. Sequenced input: peripheral blood. CDR3 sequence reads: CASSTGQDVYGYTF. For the CDR3, the DNA is TGCGCCAGCAGCACGGGACAGGACGTCTATGGCTACACCTTC.